These T cell receptor beta chains were read from a single sample in a study of blood T cell repertoires in COVID-19. Libraries were prepared by immunoSEQ multiplex PCR; TCRdb keeps only in-frame clonotypes and omits some of them. The sample comprises roughly 200,000 clones, roughly 80% of which are singletons, and 7.8% rests with the top ten. Sequences were obtained from peripheral blood. The receptors shown here come from a woman of 80 years or more with COVID-19, enrolled during active disease. Each CDR3 is given with its conserved first and last residue. D genes are given only for firm matches. Size is omitted from some rows. Given values are once, few, many or a class for expanded clones.

>NA|NA|TRBJ1-1|TRBV5-1
CASSPPKGEGAFF
TGCGCCAGCAGCCCACCAAAGGGAGAAGGGGCTTTCTTT
>NA|TRBD1|TRBJ1-4|TRBV20-1
CSASVRGRTNEKLFF
TGCAGTGCTAGTGTCAGGGGGCGCACTAATGAAAAACTGTTTTTT
>NA|TRBD2|TRBJ2-3|TRBV9
CASSVEAGPDTQYF
TGTGCCAGCAGCGTAGAAGCGGGACCAGATACGCAGTATTTT
>once|TRBD1|TRBJ1-4|TRBV6-5
CASSSKTGGPEKLFF
TGTGCCAGCAGTTCAAAGACAGGGGGCCCTGAAAAACTGTTTTTT
>NA|TRBD1|TRBJ1-1|TRBV19
CASTTGTGMNTEAFF
TGTGCCAGTACCACCGGGACAGGGATGAACACTGAAGCTTTCTTT
>NA|NA|TRBJ1-4|TRBV2
CASSLQGINEKLFF
TGTGCCAGCAGTCTACAGGGAATTAATGAAAAACTGTTTTTT
>NA|NA|TRBJ1-2|TRBV19
CASREGRGPQYGYTF
TGTGCCAGTAGGGAGGGCAGAGGACCTCAATATGGCTACACCTTC
>NA|NA|TRBJ1-2|TRBV18
CASSPQEMSGGYTF
TGTGCCAGCTCACCACAAGAAATGTCCGGGGGCTACACCTTC
>NA|NA|TRBJ2-1|TRBV19
CASSPAKQNNEQFF
TGTGCCAGTAGCCCCGCAAAGCAAAACAATGAGCAGTTCTTC
>NA|TRBD2|TRBJ2-5|TRBV20-1
CSASGSGRVETQYF
TGCAGTGCTAGTGGTAGCGGGAGAGTGGAGACCCAGTACTTC
>NA|NA|TRBJ1-5|TRBV6-5
CASSYSHGGNQPQHF
TGTGCCAGCAGTTACTCTCACGGCGGGAATCAGCCCCAGCATTTT
>few|TRBD1|TRBJ1-2|TRBV12-3/TRBV12-4
CASGRQGAYGYTF
TGTGCCAGCGGGAGACAGGGGGCCTATGGCTACACCTTC
>NA|TRBD1|TRBJ2-1|TRBV5-1
CASSLDRGSYNEQFF
TGCGCCAGCAGCTTGGACAGGGGTTCCTACAATGAGCAGTTCTTC
>NA|NA|TRBJ2-3|TRBV5-1
CASSLERTTDTQYF
TGCGCCAGCAGCTTGGAGCGGACCACAGATACGCAGTATTTT
>NA|NA|TRBJ1-6|TRBV5-1
CASSLDTGTVNSPLHF
TGCGCCAGCAGCTTGGATACAGGGACGGTGAATTCACCCCTCCACTTT
>NA|NA|TRBJ1-5|TRBV6-5
CASIRSRGGNQPQHF
TGTGCCAGCATAAGGTCCCGCGGGGGCAATCAGCCCCAGCATTTT
>NA|NA|TRBJ2-2|TRBV28
CASRPGTYTGELFF
TGTGCCAGCAGACCAGGGACATACACCGGGGAGCTGTTTTTT
>NA|TRBD2|TRBJ2-3|TRBV28
CASSVLRGGADTQYF
TGTGCCAGCAGTGTCCTCCGGGGGGGAGCAGATACGCAGTATTTT
>once|NA|TRBJ1-5|TRBV7-7
CASSQGPNQPQHF
TGTGCTAGCTCCCAGGGGCCTAATCAGCCCCAGCATTTT
>NA|NA|TRBJ1-2|TRBV6-4
CASSVGAGVYGYTF
TGTGCCAGCAGTGTAGGGGCAGGAGTTTATGGCTACACCTTC
>NA|NA|TRBJ2-5|TRBV5-1
CASSLTGSTGTRTQYF
TGCGCCAGCAGTCTTACGGGGAGCACGGGGACACGGACCCAGTACTTC
>NA|NA|TRBJ1-2|TRBV5-1
CASCEVANYGYTF
TGCGCCAGCTGTGAGGTAGCGAACTATGGCTACACCTTC
>NA|NA|TRBJ2-4|TRBV19
CASRGDSGNIQYF
TGTGCCAGTAGGGGGGACTCCGGGAACATTCAGTACTTC
>few|TRBD1|TRBJ1-1|TRBV11-2
CASSRPSATGDTEAFF
TGTGCCAGCAGCCGCCCTTCTGCGACAGGGGACACTGAAGCTTTCTTT
>NA|TRBD2|TRBJ2-7|TRBV6-6
CASSYREGVGYEQYF
TGTGCCAGCAGTTACAGGGAGGGAGTGGGGTACGAGCAGTACTTC
>NA|NA|TRBJ2-2|TRBV5-1
CASSFAGPNTGELFF
TGCGCCAGCAGCTTCGCGGGGCCGAACACCGGGGAGCTGTTTTTT
>NA|TRBD1|TRBJ1-5|TRBV3-1/TRBV3-2
CASSQELQGNQPQHF
TGTGCCAGCAGCCAAGAACTACAGGGGAATCAGCCCCAGCATTTT
>NA|TRBD2|TRBJ2-1|TRBV2
CASSYRGGPYNEQFF
TGTGCCAGCAGTTATCGGGGGGGCCCCTACAATGAGCAGTTCTTC
>NA|NA|TRBJ1-2|TRBV11-2
CASSLDRADYGYTF
TGTGCCAGCAGCTTAGACAGGGCGGACTATGGCTACACCTTC
>NA|NA|TRBJ1-6|TRBV10-3
CAIKEPRSGSPLHF
TGTGCCATCAAGGAGCCAAGGTCGGGGTCACCCCTCCACTTT
>NA|TRBD1|TRBJ1-2|TRBV7-9
CAGNRGPRDGYTF
TGTGCCGGCAACAGGGGGCCCCGGGATGGCTACACCTTC
>NA|TRBD2|TRBJ2-3|TRBV5-1
CASSFEPGTSGSGGQYF
TGCGCCAGCAGCTTCGAACCCGGGACTAGCGGGAGTGGGGGGCAGTATTTT
>once|TRBD1|TRBJ2-3|TRBV7-3
CASSLTRDRGADTQYF
TGTGCCAGCAGCTTAACGCGGGACAGGGGAGCAGATACGCAGTATTTT
>once|NA|TRBJ2-4|TRBV6-5
CASSRKAAGTHIQYF
TGTGCCAGCAGTCGAAAGGCTGCGGGGACTCACATTCAGTACTTC
>many|NA|TRBJ1-6|TRBV12-5
CASGLPRSPLHF
TGTGCTAGTGGTTTGCCCCGTTCACCCCTCCACTTT
>NA|NA|TRBJ1-2|TRBV5-5
CASSLSGEGYGYTF
TGTGCCAGCAGCTTGTCGGGGGAGGGCTATGGCTACACCTTC
>once|NA|TRBJ2-3|TRBV9
CASSVARYTDTQYF
TGTGCCAGCAGCGTAGCTCGGTACACAGATACGCAGTATTTT
>NA|TRBD2|TRBJ2-1|TRBV20-1
CSARASGRQFF
TGCAGTGCTAGAGCGAGCGGGAGACAATTCTTC
>NA|TRBD2|TRBJ2-2|TRBV25-1
CASSEFGGGENTGELFF
TGTGCCAGCAGTGAATTTGGCGGGGGGGAGAACACCGGGGAGCTGTTTTTT
>NA|TRBD1|TRBJ1-6|TRBV9
CASSVDGDSYSPLHF
TGTGCCAGCAGCGTAGATGGGGACAGCTATTCACCCCTCCACTTT
>NA|TRBD1|TRBJ2-7|TRBV6-5
CASSPPGGDGEQYF
TGTGCCAGCAGTCCACCAGGGGGTGATGGCGAGCAGTACTTC
>NA|NA|TRBJ1-4|TRBV18
CASSPTQDNEKLFF
TGTGCCAGCTCACCAACCCAGGATAATGAAAAACTGTTTTTT
>once|NA|TRBJ2-7|TRBV29-1
CSVDAGKGEQYF
TGCAGCGTTGATGCGGGGAAGGGCGAGCAGTACTTC
>few|TRBD1|TRBJ2-1|TRBV29-1
CSVEGGQGANEQFF
TGCAGCGTTGAAGGGGGACAGGGGGCAAATGAGCAGTTCTTC
>NA|NA|TRBJ2-6|TRBV24-1
CATSIRDKTSGANVLTF
TGTGCCACCAGTATCCGGGACAAGACATCTGGGGCCAACGTCCTGACTTTC